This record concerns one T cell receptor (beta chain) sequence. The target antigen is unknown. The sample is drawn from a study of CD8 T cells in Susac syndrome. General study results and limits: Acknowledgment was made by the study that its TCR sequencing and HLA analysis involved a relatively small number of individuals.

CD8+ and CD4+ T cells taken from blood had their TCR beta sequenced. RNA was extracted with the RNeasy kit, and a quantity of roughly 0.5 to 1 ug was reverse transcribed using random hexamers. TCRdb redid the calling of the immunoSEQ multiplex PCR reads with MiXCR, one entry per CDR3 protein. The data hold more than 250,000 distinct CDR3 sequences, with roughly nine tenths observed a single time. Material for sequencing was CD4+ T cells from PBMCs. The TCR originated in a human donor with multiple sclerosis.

The DNA of the CDR3 is TGTGCCAGCAGACCAACAGGGGCTGAGACCCAGTACTTC. Its protein is CASRPTGAETQYF. The chain joins TRBV12-3 or TRBV12-4 to TRBJ2-5; 7 nucleotides match TRBD1. This CDR3 has 13 amino acids. The V segment lost 6 bases and the J segment 5 bases; nucleotides outside the gene matches: 6.